The 11 T cell receptor beta chains below all came from one sample that was sequenced in a study of T cells in Graves' hyperthyroidism and ophthalmopathy. TCR beta CDR3 region amplification was performed from RNA transcripts. The TCR CDR3 first-round RT-PCR relied on the HTBI primer set. TCRdb itself ran the multiplex PCR reads through MiXCR, one entry per CDR3 protein. The sample has about 610,000 distinct CDR3 sequences, 14% to 15% seen once. The sequencing sample was made of blood. The receptors were sampled from a middle-aged woman with Graves' ophthalmopathy.

This clonotype has a count of ten or more. The rearrangement joins TRBV30 to TRBJ1-5, with D possibly being TRBD1 (5 bases). The germline V and J ends were trimmed by 3 bases and 7 bases, with 16 bases remaining between them. From germline, CDR1 is GTSNPN and CDR2 SVGIG (reference sequence). The CDR3 covers 14 residues. The CDR3 sequence: CAWSRGQGGQPQHF. CDR3 DNA: TGTGCCTGGAGCCGAGGGCAGGGAGGCCAGCCCCAGCATTTT.

This sequence joins TRBV20-1 and TRBJ2-7; D is possibly TRBD1 or TRBD2 (7 bases each). Germline lookup yields CDR1 DFQATT and CDR2 SNEGSKA (reference sequence). The CDR3 is 13 residues long. Trimming took off 2 bases at V and 5 bases at J, with 13 bases between the two ends. This chain's CDR3 is CSARQGGGHEQYF. The CDR3 nucleotides read TGCAGTGCTAGACAGGGGGGAGGGCACGAGCAGTACTTC.

A word on this clonotype: This sequence may be a read error, since a much larger clone differs from it by one base. This chain links TRBV6-2 or TRBV6-3 with TRBJ2-2, with D perhaps matching TRBD1 (6 bases). The CDR3 is 14 residues long. CDR1 and CDR2 (germline): MNHEY, SVGEGT. The V gene lost 10 bases and the J gene lost 5 bases, with 17 bases spanning the gap. This CDR3 is CANRAGERTGELFF. The DNA for the CDR3 is TGTGCCAACCGAGCAGGGGAACGAACCGGGGAGCTGTTTTTT.

This clonotype occurred many times. The chain has TRBV7-9 and TRBJ2-7; tentative D call: TRBD2 (5 bases). The CDR3 length is 12 residues. V dropped 4 bases and J dropped 6 bases, with 10 bases sitting between them. Germline-derived CDR1 and CDR2 are SEHNR and FQNEAQ (reference sequence). The CDR3 DNA is TGTGCCAGCAGCTGGAACGGGGTCGAGCAGTACTTC. Translating gives CASSWNGVEQYF.

The chain joins TRBV27 to TRBJ2-7, with TRBD2 matching 13 bases. This CDR3 comprises 15 residues. The V and J ends lost 11 bases and 2 bases, in that order; junction bases with no gene match: 9. Germline values: CDR1 MNHEY, CDR2 SMNVEV (reference sequence). The CDR3 loop is CASAGGLAGTYEQYF. The CDR3, as DNA: TGTGCCTCCGCAGGGGGACTAGCGGGAACCTACGAGCAGTACTTC.

This clonotype was recorded many times. The rearrangement joins TRBV30 to TRBJ2-1, with a weak D call TRBD2 (6 bases). Trimming cost V 1 base and J 2 bases, with 6 bases left between them. CDR3 length: 13 residues. The germline gives CDR1 GTSNPN, CDR2 SVGIG (reference sequence). CDR3 amino acids: CAWSAGAYNEQFF. DNA of the CDR3: TGTGCCTGGAGTGCGGGAGCCTACAATGAGCAGTTCTTC.

The chain uses TRBV19 and TRBJ2-1, with unresolved D. The CDR3 is made up of 15 amino acids. With 1 base removed from V and 4 bases from J, the gap between germline ends came to 11 bases. Germline V gene data show CDR1 as LNHDA and CDR2 as SQIVND (reference sequence). CDR3 bases: TGTGCCAGTAGTATAGCCCCCGGACCTTACAATGAGCAGTTCTTC. Translated: CASSIAPGPYNEQFF.

This clonotype has a handful of counts. The gene calls are TRBV19 and TRBJ1-1; a possible D gene is TRBD1 (5 bases). CDR1 is LNHDA and CDR2 is SQIVND in the germline V gene (reference sequence). V was cut by 9 bases and J by 4 bases, with 18 bases left in between. The CDR3 extends over 14 amino acids. The CDR3 bases are TGTGCCAGCCCCCACAAGGGGTGGGTCACTGAAGCTTTCTTT. Translation gives CASPHKGWVTEAFF.

This clonotype showed up many times. The chain links TRBV4-2 to TRBJ2-5; perhaps TRBD2 as D (5 bases). Trimming left V 8 bases short and J 2 bases short, with 15 bases between. CDR1 LGHNA and CDR2 YNFKEQ come from the germline V gene. The CDR3 sequence is 14 residues long. In DNA form, the CDR3 reads TGTGCCAGCTCGAGCGGACTGACTCAAGAGACCCAGTACTTC. Its translation is CASSSGLTQETQYF.

This clonotype was counted between two and nine times. The chain has TRBV30 and TRBJ1-2; 10 bases agree with TRBD1. Germline-derived CDR1 and CDR2 are GTSNPN and SVGIG (reference sequence). CDR3 length: 14 amino acids. Losses at the gene ends were 2 bases for V and 4 bases for J; bases not matched to a gene: 4. CDR3 loop: CAWSSRTGGYGYTF. In DNA, the CDR3 is TGTGCCTGGAGTTCGCGGACAGGGGGCTATGGCTACACCTTC.

This chain uses TRBV5-1 with TRBJ2-7; no clear D gene. Trimming shortened V by 0 bases and J by 6 bases, and 16 bases separated the two germline ends. Germline loops: CDR1 SGHRS, CDR2 YFSETQ. The CDR3 spans 15 residues. In DNA, the CDR3 is TGCGCCAGCAGCTTGGAGGCGAGCTATCGACTCGAGCAGTACTTC. Protein: CASSLEASYRLEQYF.